The subject of this entry is one T cell receptor (beta chain). Its antigen has not been determined. Base qualities are not recorded, but no much larger clone differs from it by a single base. The CDR3 has 17 amino acids, counting the end cysteine and phenylalanine. Only the CDR3 part of the read is kept: 51 bases, read in frame from the first base. In Seattle, one collaborating source enrolled patients while the infection was active and tracked those patients longitudinally over the course of disease. The collaborating institutions used their own protocols to collect whole blood in K2EDTA tubes. For TCRbeta analysis, collaborator samples were shipped as frozen whole blood, as isolated PBMCs, or as DNA extracted from either sample type. The immunoSEQ Assay, a bias-controlled multiplex PCR, was used to amplify TCRbeta CDR3 regions from genomic DNA. In the authors' own workflow: The number of nucleated cells in each sample was estimated from the amplification of reference gene primers within the assay. To quantify the absolute abundance of each unique TCRbeta CDR3 rearrangement, sequence reads were collapsed and filtered. For each sample, productive Simpson clonality was calculated as the square root of Simpson's diversity index over productive rearrangements. Entries here come from immuneACCESS through TCRdb and include only in-frame sequences with V and J called. Some clones fail to appear in such tables; in the studies checked, an unresolved V gene covers under half of the shortfall, and the cause of the remainder is unknown. V and J calls and clone size are as listed in that table; D and trimming were resolved from the DNA. The sample table records around 190,000 clones; more than 70% of these occur just once. The ten largest clones capture roughly a sixth of the sample.

This record comes from a study of blood T cell repertoires in COVID-19 (dated by TCRdb to 2020 to 2022). Looking at the study overall: Samples from collaborators originated in the United States, Italy and Spain and spanned both the acute and convalescent phases of COVID-19. The prospective study material was composed of cDNA or gDNA derived from T cells, B-cell-depleted T cells, or PBMCs. Subjects who had been exposed to COVID-19, were actively infected with it, or had recovered from it provided the deeply sampled blood TCRbeta repertoires that made up the dataset. The repertoires were made available in a free public database intended to serve as a resource for research on the immune response to SARS-CoV-2. The samples were drawn from the first 160 participants of the ongoing ImmuneRACE study and from 950 to 1,500 subjects provided by 6 global collaborators. The sample metadata nearly always contained a de-identified subject ID, COVID-19 status, age in years and sex. Where available, HLA class I and class II types were taken from metadata supplied by the sample provider and were not determined by assay-based typing.

The paper's findings and limits, for the study overall: How much clinical and demographic metadata was included differed by source and by participant, and the metadata was provided uncurated.

What was sequenced was peripheral blood. The chain uses TRBV7-5 and TRBJ2-2; TRBD1, the table's D call, was not compared with the DNA. TRBV7-5 corresponds to a pseudogene. This TCR came from a man in his forties or fifties with COVID-19, enrolled during active disease. The DNA sequence follows: TGTGCCAGAAGCAAACGTCTGGACAGTTCGAACACCGGGGAGCTGTTTTTT. Its protein reads: CARSKRLDSSNTGELFF.